Listed here is a single T cell receptor beta chain. Germline V CDR1 and CDR2: SGHAT, FQNNGV. The CDR3 runs 15 residues. V lost 5 bases to trimming and J lost 7 bases, with 20 bases between them. The entry originates in a study of control samples from healthy donors and cancer patients. Some clones are missing from TCRdb's copy, which holds only in-frame ones; the method was immunoSEQ multiplex PCR. The sample holds roughly 92,000 clones, roughly 89% seen once. The chain carries TRBV11-2 and TRBJ2-5; D gene uncertain. This TCR was sampled from an older woman in good health. Specimen: blood. The CDR3 reads CASSITSHGSGTQYF. The CDR3 DNA reads TGTGCCAGCAGCATTACAAGCCACGGGTCGGGGACCCAGTACTTC.